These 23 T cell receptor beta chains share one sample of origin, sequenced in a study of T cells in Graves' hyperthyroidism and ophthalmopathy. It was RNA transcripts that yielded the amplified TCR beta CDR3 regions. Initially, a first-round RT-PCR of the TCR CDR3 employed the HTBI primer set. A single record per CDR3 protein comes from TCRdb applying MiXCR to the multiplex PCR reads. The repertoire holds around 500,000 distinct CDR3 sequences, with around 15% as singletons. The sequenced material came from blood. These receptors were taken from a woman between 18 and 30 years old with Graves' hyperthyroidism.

The CDR3 DNA sequence: TGTGCCAGCAGCTGGTCCCGACACCAGACCGGGGAGCTGTTTTTT. This gives the protein CASSWSRHQTGELFF. The rearrangement uses TRBV7-9 and TRBJ2-2; no reliable D call. CDR3 length: 15 amino acids. CDR1 is SEHNR and CDR2 is FQNEAQ in the germline V gene (reference sequence). The V and J ends lost 4 bases and 5 bases respectively, with 14 bases between them.

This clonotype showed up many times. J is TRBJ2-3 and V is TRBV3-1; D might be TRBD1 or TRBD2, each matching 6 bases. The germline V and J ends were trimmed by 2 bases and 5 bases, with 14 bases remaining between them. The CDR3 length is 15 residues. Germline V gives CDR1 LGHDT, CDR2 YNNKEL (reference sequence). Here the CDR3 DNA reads TGTGCCAGCAGCCAACGGGGGCCCAAGGGAGATACGCAGTATTTT. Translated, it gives CASSQRGPKGDTQYF.

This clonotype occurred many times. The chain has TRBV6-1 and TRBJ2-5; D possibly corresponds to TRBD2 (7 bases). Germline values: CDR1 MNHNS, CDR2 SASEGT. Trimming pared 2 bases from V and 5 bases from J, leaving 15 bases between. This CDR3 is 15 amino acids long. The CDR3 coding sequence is TGTGCCAGCAGTGAAAAGGGGGGGGCTAAGGAGACCCAGTACTTC. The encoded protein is CASSEKGGAKETQYF.

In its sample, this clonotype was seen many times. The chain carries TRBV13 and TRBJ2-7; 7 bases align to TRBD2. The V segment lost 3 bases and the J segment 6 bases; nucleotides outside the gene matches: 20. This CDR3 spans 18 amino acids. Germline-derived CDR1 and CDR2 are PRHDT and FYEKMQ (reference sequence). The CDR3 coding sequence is TGTGCCAGCAGCTTCCCTCTAACCGGGACTACGGCTTCGGGCGAGCAGTACTTC. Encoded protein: CASSFPLTGTTASGEQYF.

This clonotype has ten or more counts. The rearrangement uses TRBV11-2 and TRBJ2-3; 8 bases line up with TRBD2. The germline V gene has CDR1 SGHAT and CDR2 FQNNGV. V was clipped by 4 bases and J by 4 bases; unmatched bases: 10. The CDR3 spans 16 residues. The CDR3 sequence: CASSSRAAGDADTQYF. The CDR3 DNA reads TGTGCCAGCAGCTCCCGGGCAGCGGGAGACGCAGATACGCAGTATTTT.

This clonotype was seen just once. CDR3 loop: CASGLGGDTQYF. For the CDR3, the DNA is TGTGCTAGTGGTTTGGGGGGGGATACGCAGTATTTT. The J gene is TRBJ2-3, the V gene TRBV12-5; D tentatively fits TRBD1 or TRBD2 (5 bases each). Germline CDR1 reads LGHNT; CDR2 reads FRNRAP. V lost 1 base, J lost 6 bases, and 5 bases lay in between. This CDR3 has 12 residues. Full variable domain (remainder filled in from reference TRBV12-5 and TRBJ2-3): DARVTQTPRHKVTEMGQEVTMRCQPILGHNTVFWYRQTMMQGLELLAYFRNRAPLDDSGMPKDRFSAEMPDATLATLKIQPSEPRDSAVYFCASGLGGDTQYFGPGTRLTVL.

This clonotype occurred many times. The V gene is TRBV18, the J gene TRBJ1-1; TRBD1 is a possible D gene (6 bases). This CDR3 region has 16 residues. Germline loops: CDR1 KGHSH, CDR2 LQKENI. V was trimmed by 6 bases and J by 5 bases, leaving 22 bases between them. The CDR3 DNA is TGTGCCAGCTCCCAGCCAGACAGGTGGGTCGAAACTGAAGCTTTCTTT. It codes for CASSQPDRWVETEAFF.

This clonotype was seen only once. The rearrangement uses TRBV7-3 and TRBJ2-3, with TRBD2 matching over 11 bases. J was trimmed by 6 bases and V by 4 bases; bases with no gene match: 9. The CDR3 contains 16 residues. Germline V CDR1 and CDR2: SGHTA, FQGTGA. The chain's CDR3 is CASSSLAGGPSDTQYF. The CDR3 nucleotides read TGTGCCAGCAGCTCCTTAGCGGGAGGGCCCTCGGATACGCAGTATTTT.

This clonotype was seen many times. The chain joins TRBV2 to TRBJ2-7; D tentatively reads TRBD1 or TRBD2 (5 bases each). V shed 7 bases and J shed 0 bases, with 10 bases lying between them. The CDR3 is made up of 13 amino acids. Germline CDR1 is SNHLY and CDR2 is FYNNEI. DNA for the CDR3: TGTGCCAGCAATCGGGACGCCTCCTACGAGCAGTACGTC. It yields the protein CASNRDASYEQYV.

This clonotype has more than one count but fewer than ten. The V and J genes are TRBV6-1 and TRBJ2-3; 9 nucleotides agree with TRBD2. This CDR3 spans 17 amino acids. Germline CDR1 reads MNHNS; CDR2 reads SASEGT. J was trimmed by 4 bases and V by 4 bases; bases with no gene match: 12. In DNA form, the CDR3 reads TGTGCCAGCAGTGGGGCCACCGGCGGGAGGGTTGCAGATACGCAGTATTTT. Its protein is CASSGATGGRVADTQYF.

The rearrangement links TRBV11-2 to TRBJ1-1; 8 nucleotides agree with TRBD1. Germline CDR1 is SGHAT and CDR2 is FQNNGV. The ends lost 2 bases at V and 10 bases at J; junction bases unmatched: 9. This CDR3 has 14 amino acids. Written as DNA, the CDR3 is TGTGCCAGCAGCTTACACCCGGACAGGGCTGGAGCTTTCTTT. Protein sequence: CASSLHPDRAGAFF.

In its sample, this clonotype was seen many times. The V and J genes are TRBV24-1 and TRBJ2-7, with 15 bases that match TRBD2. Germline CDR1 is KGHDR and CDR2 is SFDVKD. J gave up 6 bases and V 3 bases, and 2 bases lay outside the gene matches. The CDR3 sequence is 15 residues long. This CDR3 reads CATSDGGLAGGEQYF. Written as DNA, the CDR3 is TGTGCCACCAGTGATGGGGGACTAGCGGGAGGCGAGCAGTACTTC.

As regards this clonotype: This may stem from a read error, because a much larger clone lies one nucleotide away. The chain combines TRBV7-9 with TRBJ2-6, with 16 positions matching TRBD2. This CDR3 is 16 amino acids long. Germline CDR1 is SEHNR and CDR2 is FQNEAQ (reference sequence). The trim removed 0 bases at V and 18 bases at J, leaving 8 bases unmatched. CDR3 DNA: TGTGCCAGCAGCTTAGCCGGTGGGACTAGCGGGGGGGCCTCGACTTTC. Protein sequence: CASSLAGGTSGGASTF.

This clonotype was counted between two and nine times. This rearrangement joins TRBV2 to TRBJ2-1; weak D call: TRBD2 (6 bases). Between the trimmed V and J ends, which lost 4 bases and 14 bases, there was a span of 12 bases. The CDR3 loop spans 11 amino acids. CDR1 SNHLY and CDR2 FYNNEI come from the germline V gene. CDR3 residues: CASSVRLVEFF. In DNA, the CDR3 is TGTGCCAGCAGTGTACGACTAGTAGAGTTCTTC. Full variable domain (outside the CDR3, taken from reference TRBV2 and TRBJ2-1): EPEVTQTPSHQVTQMGQEVILRCVPISNHLYFYWYRQILGQKVEFLVSFYNNEISEKSEIFDDQFSVERPDGSNFTLKIRSTKLEDSAMYFCASSVRLVEFFGPGTRLTVL.

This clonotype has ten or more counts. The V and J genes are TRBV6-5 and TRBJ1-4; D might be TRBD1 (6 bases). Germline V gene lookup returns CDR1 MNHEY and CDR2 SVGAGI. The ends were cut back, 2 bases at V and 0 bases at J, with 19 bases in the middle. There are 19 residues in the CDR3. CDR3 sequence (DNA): TGTGCCAGCAGTTACAGTCGAGGACAGAGAGGTGCAACTAATGAAAAACTGTTTTTT. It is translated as CASSYSRGQRGATNEKLFF.

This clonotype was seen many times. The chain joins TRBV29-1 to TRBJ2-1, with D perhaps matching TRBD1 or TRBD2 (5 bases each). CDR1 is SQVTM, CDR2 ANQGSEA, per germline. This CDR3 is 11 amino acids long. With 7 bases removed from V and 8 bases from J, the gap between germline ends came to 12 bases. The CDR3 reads CSAQGGHEQFF. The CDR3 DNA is TGCAGCGCTCAGGGCGGGCATGAGCAGTTCTTC.

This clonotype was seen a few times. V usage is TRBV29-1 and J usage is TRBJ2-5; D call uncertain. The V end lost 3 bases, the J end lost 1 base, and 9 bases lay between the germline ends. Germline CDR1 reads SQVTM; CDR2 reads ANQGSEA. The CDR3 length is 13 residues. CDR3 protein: CSVEKGLQETQYF. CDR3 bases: TGCAGCGTTGAGAAGGGCCTCCAAGAGACCCAGTACTTC. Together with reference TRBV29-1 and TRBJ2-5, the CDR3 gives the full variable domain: SAVISQKPSRDICQRGTSLTIQCQVDSQVTMMFWYRQQPGQSLTLIATANQGSEATYESGFVIDKFPISRPNLTFSTLTVSNMSPEDSSIYLCSVEKGLQETQYFGPGTRLLVL.

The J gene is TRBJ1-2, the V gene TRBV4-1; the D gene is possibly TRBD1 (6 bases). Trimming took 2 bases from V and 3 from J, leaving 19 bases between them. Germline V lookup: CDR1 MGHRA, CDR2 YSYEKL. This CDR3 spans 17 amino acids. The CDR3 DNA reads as TGCGCCAGCAGCCAACAGTCGGGGGCCCCGAATCACTATGGCTACACCTTC. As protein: CASSQQSGAPNHYGYTF.

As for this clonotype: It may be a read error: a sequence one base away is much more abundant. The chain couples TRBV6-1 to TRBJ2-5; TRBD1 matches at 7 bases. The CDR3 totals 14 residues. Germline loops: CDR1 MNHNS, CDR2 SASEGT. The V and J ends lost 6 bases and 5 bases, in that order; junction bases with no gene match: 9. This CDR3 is CASSIHRGHETQYF. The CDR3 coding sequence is TGTGCCAGCAGCATACACAGGGGTCACGAGACCCAGTACTTC.

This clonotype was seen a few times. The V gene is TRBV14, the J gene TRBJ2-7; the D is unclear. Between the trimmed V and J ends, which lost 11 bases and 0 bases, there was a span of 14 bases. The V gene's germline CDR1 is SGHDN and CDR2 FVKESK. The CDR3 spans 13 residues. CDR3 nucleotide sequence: TGTGCCTGCGGAGCGACAAGCTCCTACGAGCAGTACTTC. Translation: CACGATSSYEQYF.

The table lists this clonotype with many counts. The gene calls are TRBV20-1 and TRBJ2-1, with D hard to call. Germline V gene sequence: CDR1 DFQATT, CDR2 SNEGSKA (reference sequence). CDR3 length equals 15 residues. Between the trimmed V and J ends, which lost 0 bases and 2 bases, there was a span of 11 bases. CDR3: CSARDPAATYNEQFF. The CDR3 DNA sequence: TGCAGTGCTAGAGACCCGGCGGCTACCTACAATGAGCAGTTCTTC.

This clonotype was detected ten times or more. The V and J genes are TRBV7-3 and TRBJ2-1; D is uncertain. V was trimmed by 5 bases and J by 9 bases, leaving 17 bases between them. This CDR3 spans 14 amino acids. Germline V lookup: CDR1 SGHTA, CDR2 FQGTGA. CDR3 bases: TGTGCCAGCAGCCCTTGGTCCCACTCGCGTGAGCAGTTCTTC. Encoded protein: CASSPWSHSREQFF.

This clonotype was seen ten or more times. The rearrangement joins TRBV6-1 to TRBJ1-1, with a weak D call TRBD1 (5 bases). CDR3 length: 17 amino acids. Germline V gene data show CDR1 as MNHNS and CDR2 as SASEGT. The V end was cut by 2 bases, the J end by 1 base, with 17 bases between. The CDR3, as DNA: TGTGCCAGCAGTGAATGGTATAGGGGAAGCAGGAACACTGAAGCTTTCTTT. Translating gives CASSEWYRGSRNTEAFF.